This T cell receptor beta chain appears in the sequencing data of a study of cytomegalovirus exposure and HLA in healthy donors (dated by TCRdb to the late 2010s). Context from the whole study: An earlier analysis of approximately 590 of the donors reported 250 to 350 Gb of sequence data and around 110 million unique TCR beta sequences from some 180 million T cells. High-throughput TCR immunosequencing, statistical association of individual TCRs with disease status, and machine learning were combined to predict cytomegalovirus infection status. Approximately 300 gigabases of sequencing data and around 90 million unique TCR sequences made up an early release that covered fewer than 650 HLA-typed donors. The study was designed to test whether signatures of past pathogen exposure could be identified by cataloging public T cell receptors. On average, about 200,000 unique TCR beta nucleotide sequences were sequenced per donor among roughly 430 genotyped donors of the cohort, with roughly 18% of those sequences being non-productive. A later genetic analysis took genome-wide SNP genotypes for about 55% of the 666 donors and used that subset as a discovery cohort. To study patterns of TCR occurrence, a later analysis re-analyzed previously published TCR beta repertoires from hundreds of donors and added high-resolution HLA genotyping. Several DR-DQ haplotypes were treated as single units for association and clustering because of strong linkage in the cohort. In an earlier analysis of roughly 580 of the donors, high-throughput TCR beta sequencing was used to judge whether each TCR beta V gene segment behaved as functional or pseudogenic. A separate validation cohort of roughly 110 different subjects was used in addition to the roughly 670-subject first cohort. In the later analysis, no new phenotypic data were used to find candidate immune exposures; instead, reliance was placed on TCR beta sequences and their occurrence across donors. The number of typed donors differed by locus: about 620-640 for A, B, C, DRB1 and DQB1; about 520 for DQA1; some 610 for DPA1; and roughly 470 for DPB1. Of the roughly 390 genotyped donors, approximately 81% were placed in the genetic ancestry cluster associated with self-reported Caucasian donors. All discovery cohort repertoires had been generated using a single sequencing platform. HLA typing covered class I and class II loci at four-digit resolution. Donor age, sex, ethnicity and CMV serostatus were collected together with the repertoire data. Using immunosequencing, the study profiled T cell repertoires from around 680 subjects and related those repertoires to cytomegalovirus serostatus.

Library prep was done by the immunoSEQ multiplex PCR assay. For the multiplex PCR, a mixture combining 60 forward primers for TCR Vbeta segments and 13 reverse primers for TCR Jbeta segments was used. The CDR3 region of rearranged TCR beta genes was amplified from genomic DNA with a multiplex PCR assay. The Illumina HiSeq System was used to sequence the amplified TCR beta libraries as 87-base-pair reads. In the authors' own workflow: Across the roughly 700 repertoires, a later analysis counted roughly 84 million unique TCR beta chains, approximately 12 million of which were shared by at least two donors. To remove PCR and sequencing errors, raw reads were error-corrected and collapsed into unique sequences using a nearest-neighbor algorithm that merged closely related sequences. Alignment of CDR3 sequences to IMGT reference sequences was used to assign V, D and J gene segments. Each retained sequence needed at least a six-nucleotide match to both a V gene segment and a J gene segment. A rearrangement counted as productive if the CDR3 had no stop codons and remained in frame with V and J, and every other rearrangement counted as non-productive. Following IMGT convention, CDR3 was defined as the stretch from the second conserved V-encoded cysteine up to the conserved J-encoded phenylalanine. The earlier analysis of about 590 of the donors excluded sequences that lacked an unambiguous match to a single V gene segment. An earlier analysis of fewer than 750 of the donors classified V segments as functional when productive rearrangements were above 56.7% and as segregating when the standard deviation between donors was above 5%. A statistical classification framework was built to diagnose cytomegalovirus status from the catalog of TCR beta chain sequences. V and J gene assignment, in a later analysis, came from comparing TCR nucleotide sequences with IMGT/GENE-DB human TR gene sequences. The TCRdist pipeline was used in a later analysis to assign CDR3 sequences and most-parsimonious VDJ recombination scenarios. In a later analysis, each TCR beta chain was defined by its CDR3 amino acid sequence together with its V-gene family, and reads lacking a unique V-gene family were excluded. A later analysis removed roughly 590 highly shared, low-generation-probability nucleotide sequences to deal with suspected cross-contamination and a sequencing artifact. In a later analysis, a clonal expansion index for each public chain was calculated from normalized within-repertoire ranks of inferred template counts. In a later analysis, generation probabilities were computed with a VDJ recombination model fitted to out-of-frame rearrangements, and the resulting probabilities were checked against IGoR. In a later analysis, TCR-TCR, TCR-HLA and TCR-CMV co-occurrence was scored with hypergeometric tests, and a repertoire-size bias correction was applied to TCR pairs. To estimate false discovery rates, a later analysis permuted the HLA or CMV assignments 20 times. In a later analysis, co-occurring TCRs were grouped with DBSCAN, and TCRdist sequence similarity was added when clustering was performed within HLA-allele-positive subsets. Repertoires with fewer than 30,000 or more than 120,000 public chains were left out of co-occurrence clustering, as were four to six repertoires with anomalous nucleotide sharing. What TCRdb holds here is the immuneACCESS table cut down to in-frame rearrangements. Part of the clones is not present; checked against another copy, under half of the missing clones reflect an unresolved V gene, and the others are unexplained. That table supplies the V and J calls and clone size; D and trimming were determined from the DNA. Here the sample has roughly 100,000 clones; roughly 80% occur a single time. Together, the top ten hold roughly 9.1% of the sample.

Comments on this clone: There is no known antigen for this receptor. Base qualities are not provided; no much larger clone lies one nucleotide away.

Summary of the overall study and its limitations: A further reported finding was that TCR beta sequences accurately predicted the HLA-A and HLA-B alleles for most subjects in the first cohort. The study gave a list of around 170 TCR beta chains associated with cytomegalovirus. This cohort had only TCR beta chains sequenced, and the lack of alpha or paired-chain data limited which features could be detected. A few of the identified cytomegalovirus-associated TCR beta chains were confirmed in vitro to be specific for cytomegalovirus antigens. In a later analysis, several top co-occurrence clusters were reported to appear linked to parvovirus B19, influenza, CMV and Epstein-Barr virus. The classifier was reported to diagnose cytomegalovirus status with high specificity and sensitivity in both the original cohort and the validation cohort. Correlated functional status among segregating V segments might be attributable to linkage disequilibrium, but an unknown experimental factor could not be ruled out. HLA typing was unavailable for some donors at each locus, so association tests used only the typed subset. According to the authors, the approach could potentially be generalized to other disease states and immunological phenotypes. A later analysis found that most CMV-associated TCR beta chains appeared HLA-restricted, with HLA associations seemingly driven largely by CMV exposure. A later genetic analysis associated a missense DCLRE1C variant with V-gene and J-gene trimming of TCR beta chains, and an independent cohort replicated the association. Because the 87-base-pair reads could not distinguish some IMGT-functional V segments, including TRBV6-2 and TRBV6-3, those segments were excluded. In an earlier analysis of 587 of the donors, most TCR beta V segments were observed in productive rearrangements about 87% or about 30% of the time, broadly matching IMGT annotations. In a later analysis, HLA-associated TCR beta chains were found to be more clonally expanded and to have lower generation probabilities than equally common non-associated chains. A cluster of highly shared sequence variants was judged likely to be a technical artifact of the sequencing pipeline. In a later analysis, the rate of TCR association differed among HLA loci, with DRB1 alleles having the most associated TCRs and HLA-C alleles having the fewest. Strong co-occurrence of HLA alleles, especially DR and DQ, made assigning TCR associations to individual alleles difficult. At a false discovery rate of 0.05, a later analysis linked fewer than 20,000 TCR beta sequences to specific HLA alleles. The earlier analysis of around 600 of the donors excluded some 16 rarely observed V segments, including chromosome 9 orphons, because counts were too low. A later genetic analysis reported fewer N-insertions in productive TCRs among donors in an Asian-associated ancestry cluster than the roughly 670-donor mean. For the cohort, immune exposure information was limited to CMV serostatus. Most TCR sequences were seen in very few donors, while some public TCRs were found in many individuals. Roughly uniform sequencing depth across donors was assumed in presence/absence analyses, although this assumption may not hold.

Including the terminal cysteine and phenylalanine, the CDR3 comprises 14 residues. Of all the DNA, just the CDR3 is kept, 42 bases in frame from base 1. The germline V gene (reference sequence) specifies PRHDT as CDR1 and FYEKMQ as CDR2. V gives up 3 bases and J gives up 4 bases, and the segment between their germline ends measures 9 bases. The cohort comprised fewer than 700 healthy bone marrow donors. At the time of sampling, every cohort member was nominally healthy, though immune exposures that went unrecorded were likely present. The donor tested CMV seropositive and was one of the 289 seropositive cohort members. Each donor provided a peripheral blood sample, and peripheral blood mononuclear cells were used for TCR beta sequencing. Genomic DNA was extracted from the blood cell samples with the Qiagen DNeasy Blood Extraction Kit.

The sequence came from a male donor in good health and CMV-seropositive. The sequencing sample was made of PBMCs. The sequence joins TRBV13 to TRBJ2-2; perhaps TRBD2 is the D gene, with 6 bases matching. The DNA is TGTGCCAGCAGCTTCCGGGACTCCACCGGGGAGCTGTTTTTT. Its protein product is CASSFRDSTGELFF.